This T cell receptor beta chain was retrieved from a study of PD-L1 blockade in urothelial cancer. As for the study in general: Patients with male sex and bladder-origin urothelial cancer accounted for twenty-five of 29 enrolled. The authors examined blood 3 weeks (second dose) and 6 weeks after treatment start. Blood yielded a median of 141,255 T cells per sample. Study-wide results and caveats: Durable benefit was linked to greater 3-week expansion of tumor-associated blood clones.

TCRdb keeps only in-frame clones here, not all; method: immunoSEQ multiplex PCR. Of about 43,000 clones listed, 83% were seen once; the top ten hold over 12%. Notes on this clone: Its antigen is not identified.

CDR1 is MDHEN, CDR2 SYDVKM, per germline. This CDR3 is built from 14 residues. V was clipped by 3 bases and J by 5 bases, with 10 bases between them. Time point reported: peripheral blood 6 weeks after treatment start. The chain recombines TRBV28 with TRBJ2-2, with TRBD2 as a possible D gene (5 bases). This sequence was found in a man in his sixties with urothelial cancer. Sequencing used PBMCs, obtained around atezolizumab (anti-PD-L1) treatment. Here the CDR3 DNA reads TGTGCCAGCAGTTTCAAGGGAGAAACCGGGGAGCTGTTTTTT. Protein product: CASSFKGETGELFF. The whole variable domain, remainder taken from reference TRBV28 and TRBJ2-2, is DVKVTQSSRYLVKRTGEKVFLECVQDMDHENMFWYRQDPGLGLRLIYFSYDVKMKEKGDIPEGYSVSREKKERFSLILESASTNQTSMYLCASSFKGETGELFFGEGSRLTVL.